The entry below gives a single T cell receptor (beta chain) sequence along with its context. Its antigen is as yet unknown. Produced via immunoSEQ multiplex PCR; TCRdb's table is partial and in-frame only. Here the sample spans 9,300 or so clones, roughly 82% being singletons. The entry originates in a study of follicular helper T cells after annual influenza vaccination. The overall study: For some subjects, blood spans the 2013-2014, 2014-2015 and 2015-2016 annual vaccinations. Overall study results and limits: Day 7 ICOS+CD38+ clones later appeared mostly in ICOS-CD38- cTfh.

The CDR3 has 13 residues. Germline V gene lookup returns CDR1 LNHDA and CDR2 SQIVND (reference sequence). V was pared by 6 bases and J by 5 bases, with 10 bases between. Time point given: 2015-2016 season, pre-vaccination. Before and after seasonal inactivated influenza vaccination, adults gave blood for sorting CD4 subsets for sequencing. Per time point, roughly 40-110 mL of blood was sampled. This TCR derives from an adult who received the influenza vaccine. The specimen comprised CXCR5+ CD38- circulating T follicular helper cells from blood, sampled on the day of influenza vaccination. Subset specified: circulating Tfh, non-naive CD4+CXCR5+PD-1+ (ICOS+CD38+ or ICOS-CD38-). V gene TRBV19 combines with J gene TRBJ2-2; D is unresolved. The CDR3 sequence is CASRQVSTGELFF. DNA for the CDR3: TGTGCCAGTAGGCAGGTCTCAACCGGGGAGCTGTTTTTT.